These 22 T cell receptor beta chains originate from one sample sequenced in a study of T cell responses to AZD1222 COVID-19 vaccine (dated by TCRdb to the early 2020s). Library method: the immunoSEQ multiplex PCR assay. TCRdb limited this immuneACCESS table to in-frame rearrangements with V and J called. A share of clones is missing; checked studies link under half to unresolved V genes, and the rest is unexplained. The sample includes 100,000 to 150,000 clones, with around 89% observed a single time. Approximately 10% of the sample is in the top ten clones. In light of the paper, this sample's time point label describes: baseline before first vaccination. The treatment or condition label, as the study defines it: meningococcal conjugate vaccine given as trial control. The starting material was peripheral blood, obtained on day 0 of MenACWY control vaccination. These receptors all stem from an adult in good health.

The chain links TRBV6-1 to TRBJ2-1; 8 bases are shared with TRBD2. Germline values: CDR1 MNHNS, CDR2 SASEGT. V lost 1 base to trimming and J lost 2 bases; unmatched junction nucleotides: 10. The CDR3 loop spans 18 amino acids. The CDR3 spells CASSEGRRGLVPYNEQFF. CDR3 sequence (DNA): TGTGCCAGCAGTGAAGGCCGACGGGGACTAGTCCCCTACAATGAGCAGTTCTTC.

V and J are TRBV24-1 and TRBJ2-1, with D possibly called TRBD1 or TRBD2 (5 bases each). V was pared by 6 bases and J by 0 bases, with 17 bases between. Germline V gene data show CDR1 as KGHDR and CDR2 as SFDVKD. CDR3 length equals 17 residues. CDR3 coding DNA: TGTGCCACCAGTTCCGTCCCCGGGACGAGCTCCTACAATGAGCAGTTCTTC. Encoded protein: CATSSVPGTSSYNEQFF.

The gene calls are TRBV5-1 and TRBJ2-3; 10 bases fit TRBD2. This CDR3 contains 15 residues. Germline loops: CDR1 SGHRS, CDR2 YFSETQ. The trim removed 4 bases at V and 3 bases at J, leaving 5 bases unmatched. CDR3 in amino acids: CASSLPSGSTDTQYF. In nucleotides, the CDR3 is TGCGCCAGCAGCCTCCCTAGCGGGAGTACAGATACGCAGTATTTT. The full variable domain, rest sourced from reference TRBV5-1 and TRBJ2-3, is KAGVTQTPRYLIKTRGQQVTLSCSPISGHRSVSWYQQTPGQGLQFLFEYFSETQRNKGNFPGRFSGRQFSNSRSEMNVSTLELGDSALYLCASSLPSGSTDTQYFGPGTRLTVL.

This clone is a singleton in its sample. In DNA form, the CDR3 reads TGTGCCAGCAGCTTAGGGGGACTAGCGGGATACGAGCAGTACTTC. It specifies CASSLGGLAGYEQYF. The chain recombines TRBV7-9 with TRBJ2-7; TRBD2 aligns across 13 bases. CDR1 SEHNR and CDR2 FQNEAQ come from the germline V gene (reference sequence). There are 15 residues in the CDR3. J gave up 4 bases and V 1 base, and 1 base lay outside the gene matches.

The gene calls are TRBV7-6 and TRBJ1-1; TRBD1 agrees at 7 bases. This CDR3 contains 16 residues. J was trimmed by 1 base and V by 5 bases; bases with no gene match: 10. The germline V gene encodes CDR1 SGHVS and CDR2 FNYEAQ. The CDR3 region is CASSNRADRKNTEAFF. The CDR3 DNA sequence: TGTGCCAGCAGCAACAGAGCGGACAGGAAGAACACTGAAGCTTTCTTT.

This chain connects TRBV5-8 to TRBJ1-1; D gene ambiguous. The germline CDR1 and CDR2 sequences are SGHTS and YDEGEE. V lost 1 base to trimming and J lost 5 bases, with 15 bases between them. The CDR3 has 15 residues. The CDR3: CASSLTGRQRTEAFF. The CDR3 DNA reads TGTGCCAGCAGCTTGACTGGACGGCAGCGGACTGAAGCTTTCTTT.

This chain joins TRBV11-1 and TRBJ2-2; the D gene is possibly TRBD2 (6 bases). V was shortened by 1 base and J by 4 bases, with 10 bases between the two germline ends. The CDR3 extends over 15 amino acids. CDR1 and CDR2 from the germline V gene are SGHAT and FQDESV (reference sequence). In nucleotides, the CDR3 is TGTGCCAGCAGCTTAGGACTAGGTCTCACCGGGGAGCTGTTTTTT. It codes for CASSLGLGLTGELFF.

As regards this clone: This sample also contains other DNA sequences that code for the same CDR3. The chain employs TRBV11-2 and TRBJ2-1; D is perhaps TRBD1 (5 bases). Germline CDR1 SGHAT, CDR2 FQNNGV. This CDR3 has 13 residues. Trimming cost V 1 base and J 5 bases, with 6 bases left between them. The CDR3 region is CASSLGQNNEQFF. The CDR3 coding sequence is TGTGCCAGCAGCTTAGGACAGAACAATGAGCAGTTCTTC.

V is TRBV10-1 and J is TRBJ1-3; D remains unclear. With 3 bases removed from V and 4 bases from J, the gap between germline ends came to 10 bases. CDR1 and CDR2 from the germline V gene are WNHNN and SYGVQD (reference sequence). This CDR3 has 14 residues. The CDR3 region is CASSEPGRGNTIYF. As DNA, the CDR3 is TGCGCCAGCAGTGAACCGGGTCGGGGAAACACCATATATTTT.

The chain recombines TRBV27 with TRBJ1-3; D not certain. Trimming removed 1 base at V and 4 bases at J, with 8 bases between. Germline V gene lookup returns CDR1 MNHEY and CDR2 SMNVEV (reference sequence). The CDR3 covers 14 residues. CDR3 region: CASSLLGSGNTIYF. For the CDR3, the DNA is TGTGCCAGCAGTTTATTGGGTTCCGGAAACACCATATATTTT.

The chain has TRBV4-2 and TRBJ2-7; 8 bases agree with TRBD1. V was pared by 3 bases and J by 2 bases, with 9 bases of the junction left unmatched. The CDR3 consists of 16 residues. In germline, CDR1 is LGHNA, CDR2 YNFKEQ. CDR3 loop: CASSQPQGATPYEQYF. CDR3 DNA: TGTGCCAGCAGCCAGCCTCAGGGGGCCACCCCCTACGAGCAGTACTTC.

The chain links TRBV20-1 to TRBJ2-3; unclear D gene. Trimming stripped 6 bases from V and 4 bases from J, with 5 bases between. Germline V gene sequence: CDR1 DFQATT, CDR2 SNEGSKA (reference sequence). This CDR3 spans 10 amino acids. DNA for the CDR3: TGCAGTGCCCTGTCAGATACGCAGTATTTT. This encodes CSALSDTQYF.

The gene calls are TRBV19 and TRBJ1-4; TRBD1 aligns across 8 bases. The CDR3 loop spans 13 amino acids. Germline CDR1 and CDR2: LNHDA and SQIVND (reference sequence). Trimming took 4 bases from V and 10 from J; bases not matched to a gene: 5. CDR3: CASSRTGTGKLFF. In nucleotides, the CDR3 is TGTGCCAGTAGTAGGACAGGGACGGGAAAACTGTTTTTT.

The sample holds one count of this clone. The chain recombines TRBV10-3 with TRBJ1-1, with 10 positions matching TRBD1. The CDR3 extends over 13 amino acids. The junction had 4 bases not matched to a gene; V was cut back by 7 bases and J by 5 bases. Germline V CDR1 and CDR2: ENHRY, SYGVKD. CDR3 region: CAITRQGATEAFF. The CDR3 DNA reads as TGTGCCATCACCCGACAGGGGGCAACTGAAGCTTTCTTT.

This clone was counted only a few times. The rearrangement uses TRBV7-9 and TRBJ2-2, with a tentative D call TRBD2 (5 bases). Germline V gene lookup returns CDR1 SEHNR and CDR2 FQNEAQ (reference sequence). This CDR3 contains 16 residues. Trimming pared 0 bases from V and 1 base from J, leaving 9 bases between. CDR3 amino acids: CASSLALGVNTGELFF. The CDR3 DNA is TGTGCCAGCAGCTTAGCGTTGGGAGTGAACACCGGGGAGCTGTTTTTT.

This clone was counted between two and nine times. This sequence joins TRBV7-2 and TRBJ2-1, with a possible D match to TRBD2 (5 bases). Trimming left V 2 bases short and J 0 bases short, with 8 bases between. Germline values: CDR1 SGHTA, CDR2 FQGNSA. CDR3 length equals 15 residues. DNA of the CDR3: TGTGCCAGCAGCTTACGGGGAAACTCCTACAATGAGCAGTTCTTC. Translation gives CASSLRGNSYNEQFF.

The chain is built from TRBV11-1 and TRBJ2-1; perhaps D is TRBD1 or TRBD2 (5 bases each). CDR1 and CDR2 (germline): SGHAT, FQDESV (reference sequence). The ends were cut back, 5 bases at V and 10 bases at J, with 12 bases in the middle. The CDR3 length is 12 residues. CDR3 residues: CASSPTGTEQFF. CDR3 DNA: TGTGCCAGCAGCCCGACCGGGACCGAGCAGTTCTTC.

This sequence joins TRBV12-3 or TRBV12-4 and TRBJ1-1, with no clear D. The ends were cut back, 1 base at V and 1 base at J, with 4 bases in the middle. The CDR3 is made up of 13 amino acids. The chain's CDR3 is CASSLGQNTEAFF. The CDR3 DNA reads as TGTGCCAGCAGTTTAGGTCAGAACACTGAAGCTTTCTTT.

Comments on this clone: Other DNA sequences within the sample encode an identical CDR3. CDR3 residues: CASSLQGAEAFF. The CDR3 nucleotides read TGTGCCAGCAGCTTACAGGGTGCTGAAGCTTTCTTT. V and J are TRBV3-1 (or the pseudogene TRBV3-2) and TRBJ1-1, with a weak D call TRBD1 (6 bases). V lost 5 bases and J 6 bases, leaving 10 bases between the germline ends. The CDR3 has 12 amino acids. From germline, CDR1 is LGHDT and CDR2 YNNKEL (reference sequence).

This chain uses TRBV5-5 with TRBJ1-5; D call uncertain. Trimming pared 2 bases from V and 5 bases from J, leaving 11 bases between. Per the germline V gene, CDR1 is SGHKS and CDR2 is YYEKEE (reference sequence). CDR3 length equals 14 residues. The CDR3 nucleotides are TGTGCCAGCAGCTTATTGGAGGGCCATCAGCCCCAGCATTTT. It encodes CASSLLEGHQPQHF.

With regard to this clone: Germline and junction disagree at one end, which may indicate a read error. The CDR3 protein is CASSLAITGPLQF. The CDR3 DNA reads as TGTGCCAGCAGCTTAGCAATCACAGGCCCACTCCAATTT. V is TRBV7-2 and J is TRBJ1-4, with a possible D match to TRBD1 (5 bases). Germline CDR1 is SGHTA and CDR2 is FQGNSA. The CDR3 runs 13 residues.

The V call is TRBV5-8, the J call TRBJ1-2; 9 nucleotides agree with TRBD1. The junction had 8 bases not matched to a gene; V was cut back by 4 bases and J by 4 bases. The CDR3 covers 15 residues. CDR1 and CDR2 from the germline V gene are SGHTS and YDEGEE. The DNA for the CDR3 is TGTGCCAGCAGCAAACCGGGACAGGGATTCTATGGCTACACCTTC. The encoded protein is CASSKPGQGFYGYTF. The entire variable domain, with the rest obtained from reference TRBV5-8 and TRBJ1-2, is as follows: EAGVTQSPTHLIKTRGQQATLRCSPISGHTSVYWYQQALGLGLQFLLWYDEGEERNRGNFPPRFSGRQFPNYSSELNVNALELEDSALYLCASSKPGQGFYGYTFGSGTRLTVV.